Sequencing of this T cell receptor beta chain was carried out in a study of cytomegalovirus exposure and HLA in healthy donors. Primers: 60 Vbeta forward and 13 Jbeta reverse. TCRdb's table, derived via immunoSEQ multiplex PCR, lists solely in-frame clones and lacks some. The table includes some 190,000 clones, roughly 88% detected once. V dropped 4 bases and J dropped 6; count of bases not matched to a gene: 5. CDR1 and CDR2 from the germline V gene are LNHDA and SQIVND (reference sequence). This CDR3 has 13 residues. The TCR was taken from a boy younger than 10 in good health and CMV-seronegative. Sample: PBMCs. The chain has TRBV19 and TRBJ1-2; 7 bases agree with TRBD1. The CDR3 spells CASSTTGENGYTF. In DNA, the CDR3 is TGTGCCAGTAGTACCACAGGGGAGAATGGCTACACCTTC.